This entry features one T cell receptor beta chain sequence. What it binds is not known. The assay was immunoSEQ multiplex PCR, and TCRdb's table has in-frame clones only and misses some. The sample records some 68,000 clones, more than 80% being singletons. The record originates from a study of OX40 agonist ivuxolimab in advanced cancers. Study at large: Three patients, one with hepatocellular carcinoma and two with cutaneous melanoma, responded partially. Study outcomes and limitations: Blood T cells, both CD4+ and CD8+, expanded clonally by week 6 at 0.1 to 3.0 mg/kg.

Germline V gives CDR1 SGHRS, CDR2 YFSETQ. The V and J ends lost 0 bases and 5 bases respectively, with 12 bases between them. The CDR3 is made up of 14 amino acids. This material consisted of CD4+ or CD8+ T cells sorted from blood, taken in a trial of the OX40 agonist ivuxolimab. This sequence originates from an adult with an advanced solid tumor such as melanoma, head and neck, liver or kidney cancer. The gene calls are TRBV5-1 and TRBJ2-7; D call uncertain. The CDR3 DNA follows: TGCGCCAGCAGCTTGGTTGGTGTCCTAGACGAGCAGTACTTC. Its translation: CASSLVGVLDEQYF.